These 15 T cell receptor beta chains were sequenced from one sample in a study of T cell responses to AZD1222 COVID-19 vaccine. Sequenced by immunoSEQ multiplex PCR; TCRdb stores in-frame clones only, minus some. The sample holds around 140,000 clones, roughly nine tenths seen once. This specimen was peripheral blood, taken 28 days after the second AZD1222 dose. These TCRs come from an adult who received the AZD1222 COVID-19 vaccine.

The CDR3 nucleotides read TGTGCCAGCAGGGCCCCCGGGGCCCTTTTGGAGCAGTACTTC. Residues: CASRAPGALLEQYF. This chain joins TRBV27 and TRBJ2-7; tentatively, D is TRBD1 or TRBD2 (5 bases each). Germline assignment: CDR1 MNHEY and CDR2 SMNVEV (reference sequence). V lost 6 bases to trimming and J lost 7 bases, with 19 bases between them. This CDR3 is built from 14 residues.

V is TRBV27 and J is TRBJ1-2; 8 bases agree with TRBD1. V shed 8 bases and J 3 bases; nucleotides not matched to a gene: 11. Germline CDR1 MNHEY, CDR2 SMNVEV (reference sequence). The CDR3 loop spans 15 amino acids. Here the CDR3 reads CASATTPGQDYGYTF. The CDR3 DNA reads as TGTGCCAGCGCTACCACCCCGGGACAGGACTATGGCTACACCTTC.

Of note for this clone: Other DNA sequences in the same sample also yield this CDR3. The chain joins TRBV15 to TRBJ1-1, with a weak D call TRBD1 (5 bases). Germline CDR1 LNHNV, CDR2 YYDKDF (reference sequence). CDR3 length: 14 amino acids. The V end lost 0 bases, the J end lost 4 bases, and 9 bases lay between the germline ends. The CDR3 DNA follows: TGTGCCACCAGCAGAGATCTCAGGGTCACTGAAGCTTTCTTT. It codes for CATSRDLRVTEAFF.

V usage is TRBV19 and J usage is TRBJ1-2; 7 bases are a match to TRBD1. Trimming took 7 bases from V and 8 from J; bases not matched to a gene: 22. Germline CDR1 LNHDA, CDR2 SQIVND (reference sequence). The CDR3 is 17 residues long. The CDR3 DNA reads TGTGCCAGTACCCGACGCGGGAGAGGGACAGCAGAGCACGGCTACACCTTC. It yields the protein CASTRRGRGTAEHGYTF.

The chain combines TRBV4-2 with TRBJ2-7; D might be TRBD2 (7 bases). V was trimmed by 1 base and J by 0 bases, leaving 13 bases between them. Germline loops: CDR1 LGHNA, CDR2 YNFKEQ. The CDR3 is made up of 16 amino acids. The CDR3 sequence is CASSQAEGGSSYEQYF. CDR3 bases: TGTGCCAGCAGCCAAGCCGAGGGGGGGAGCTCCTACGAGCAGTACTTC.

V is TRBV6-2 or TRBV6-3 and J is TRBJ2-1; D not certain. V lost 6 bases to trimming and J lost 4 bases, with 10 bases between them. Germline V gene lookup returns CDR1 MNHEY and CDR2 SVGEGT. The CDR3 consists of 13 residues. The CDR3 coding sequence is TGTGCCAGCAGCCGAGAAACGTACAATGAGCAGTTCTTC. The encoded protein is CASSRETYNEQFF.

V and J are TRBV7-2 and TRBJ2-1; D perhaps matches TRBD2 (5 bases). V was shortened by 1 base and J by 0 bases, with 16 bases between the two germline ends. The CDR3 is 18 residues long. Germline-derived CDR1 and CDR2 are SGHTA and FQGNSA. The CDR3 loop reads CASSLVGGLPSSYNEQFF. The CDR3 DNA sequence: TGTGCCAGCAGCTTAGTAGGAGGCCTGCCGAGCTCCTACAATGAGCAGTTCTTC. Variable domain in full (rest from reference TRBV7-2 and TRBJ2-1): GAGVSQSPSNKVTEKGKDVELRCDPISGHTALYWYRQSLGQGLEFLIYFQGNSAPDKSGLPSDRFSAERTGGSVSTLTIQRTQQEDSAVYLCASSLVGGLPSSYNEQFFGPGTRLTVL.

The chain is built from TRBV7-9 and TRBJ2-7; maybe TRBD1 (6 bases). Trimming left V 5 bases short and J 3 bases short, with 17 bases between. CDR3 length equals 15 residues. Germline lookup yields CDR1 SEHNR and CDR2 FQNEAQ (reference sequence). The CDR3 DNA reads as TGTGCCAGCAGCCGAAGCCGGGACACCTTCTACGAGCAGTACTTC. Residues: CASSRSRDTFYEQYF.

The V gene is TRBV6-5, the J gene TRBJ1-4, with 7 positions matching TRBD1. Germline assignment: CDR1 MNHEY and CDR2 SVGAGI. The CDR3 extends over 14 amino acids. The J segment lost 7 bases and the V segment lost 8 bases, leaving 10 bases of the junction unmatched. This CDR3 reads CASFRGGAVEKLFF. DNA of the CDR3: TGTGCCAGCTTCAGGGGGGGGGCTGTTGAAAAACTGTTTTTT.

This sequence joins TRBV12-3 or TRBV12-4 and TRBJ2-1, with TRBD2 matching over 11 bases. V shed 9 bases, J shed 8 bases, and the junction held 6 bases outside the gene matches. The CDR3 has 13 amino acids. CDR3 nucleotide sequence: TGTGCCAGTCATAGCGGGGGGGTTTATGAGCAGTTCTTC. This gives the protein CASHSGGVYEQFF.

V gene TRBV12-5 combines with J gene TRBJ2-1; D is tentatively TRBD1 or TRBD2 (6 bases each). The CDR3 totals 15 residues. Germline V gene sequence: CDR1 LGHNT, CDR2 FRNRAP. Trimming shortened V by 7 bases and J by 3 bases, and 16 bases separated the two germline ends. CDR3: CASAPGAGIYNEQFF. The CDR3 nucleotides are TGTGCTAGTGCCCCAGGGGCGGGAATCTACAATGAGCAGTTCTTC.

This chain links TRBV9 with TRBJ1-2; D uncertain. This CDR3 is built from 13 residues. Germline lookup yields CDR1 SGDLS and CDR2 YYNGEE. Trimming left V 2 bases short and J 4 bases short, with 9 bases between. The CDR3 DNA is TGTGCCAGCAGCGTTGGGGAGGGCTATGGCTACACCTTC. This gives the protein CASSVGEGYGYTF. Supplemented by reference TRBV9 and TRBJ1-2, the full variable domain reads DSGVTQTPKHLITATGQRVTLRCSPRSGDLSVYWYQQSLDQGLQFLIQYYNGEERAKGNILERFSAQQFPDLHSELNLSSLELGDSALYFCASSVGEGYGYTFGSGTRLTVV.

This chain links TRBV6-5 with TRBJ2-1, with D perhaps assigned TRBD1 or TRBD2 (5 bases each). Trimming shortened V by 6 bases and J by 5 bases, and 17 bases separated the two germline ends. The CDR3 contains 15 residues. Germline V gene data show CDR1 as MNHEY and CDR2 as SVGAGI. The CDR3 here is CASRPKARDDNEQFF. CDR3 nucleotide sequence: TGTGCCAGCAGGCCGAAGGCTAGGGACGACAATGAGCAGTTCTTC.

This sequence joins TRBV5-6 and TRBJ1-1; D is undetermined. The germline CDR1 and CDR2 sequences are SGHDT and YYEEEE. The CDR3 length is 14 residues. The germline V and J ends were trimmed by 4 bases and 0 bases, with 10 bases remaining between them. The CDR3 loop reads CASSPLTMNTEAFF. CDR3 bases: TGTGCCAGCAGCCCGTTGACCATGAACACTGAAGCTTTCTTT.

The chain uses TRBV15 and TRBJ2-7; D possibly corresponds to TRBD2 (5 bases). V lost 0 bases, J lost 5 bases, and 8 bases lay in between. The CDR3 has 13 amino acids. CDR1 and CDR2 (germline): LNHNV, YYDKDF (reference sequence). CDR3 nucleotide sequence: TGTGCCACCAGCAGAGACTGGAGGAACGAGCAGTACTTC. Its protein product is CATSRDWRNEQYF. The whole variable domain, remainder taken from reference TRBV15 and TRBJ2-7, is DAMVIQNPRYQVTQFGKPVTLSCSQTLNHNVMYWYQQKSSQAPKLLFHYYDKDFNNEADTPDNFQSRRPNTSFCFLDIRSPGLGDTAMYLCATSRDWRNEQYFGPGTRLTVT.